The present T cell receptor (beta chain) was sequenced within a study of T cells in Graves' hyperthyroidism and ophthalmopathy. Study context: Prior to any treatment, at the point of initial diagnosis, peripheral blood was collected.

Trimming pared 5 bases from V and 7 bases from J, leaving 12 bases between. CDR1 is LGHNA, CDR2 YNFKEQ, per germline. There are 13 residues in the CDR3. The investigators amplified TCR beta CDR3 regions from RNA transcripts. Primed by the HTBI set, a first-round RT-PCR was run on the TCR CDR3. TCRdb reprocessed the multiplex PCR reads via MiXCR and lists one record per CDR3 protein. The profile shows some 300,000 distinct CDR3 sequences, 10% to 15% of them singletons. Material: blood. The sequence derives from a woman younger than 45 with Graves' hyperthyroidism that later progressed to Graves' ophthalmopathy. The rearrangement joins TRBV4-2 to TRBJ2-4, with D hard to call. The CDR3 DNA reads as TGTGCCAGCAGCGATGGTATGGGGAACATTCAGTACTTC. It yields the protein CASSDGMGNIQYF.